Reported below is one TCR beta chain. Its antigen is unidentified. The data stem from a study of T-cell memory formation after mild COVID-19. At the level of the study: For the most part, TCR clusters were specific to one donor. Study conclusions and caveats: Clones shrinking between day 15 and 85 showed a balanced CD4/CD8 split, and those that grew later tilted toward CD4+. Pre-infection memory showed some responding clones, and this suggested that cross-reactive memory joined. Those CD4+ clones that contracted were mainly in CM and EM (CD8+ ones in EMRA).

One entry per CDR3 protein, called by TCRdb with MiXCR from the 5' RACE reads. The sample lists some 120,000 distinct CDR3 sequences; roughly 15% were seen once. This CDR3 is 14 amino acids long. Trimming took off 6 bases at V and 5 bases at J, with 16 bases between the two ends. Germline V CDR1 and CDR2: SGHTA, FQGNSA. The gene calls are TRBV7-2 and TRBJ2-5; D might be TRBD1 or TRBD2, each matching 5 bases. Sequencing used PBMCs or a T cell subset sorted from them (not recorded which). This TCR was sampled from an adult woman who had mild COVID-19 (a few samples of this study predate the infection). Cell type and time point are not known. Here the CDR3 DNA reads TGTGCCAGCAGAACCGGGACCTCTGCGGAGACCCAGTACTTC. This translates into CASRTGTSAETQYF.